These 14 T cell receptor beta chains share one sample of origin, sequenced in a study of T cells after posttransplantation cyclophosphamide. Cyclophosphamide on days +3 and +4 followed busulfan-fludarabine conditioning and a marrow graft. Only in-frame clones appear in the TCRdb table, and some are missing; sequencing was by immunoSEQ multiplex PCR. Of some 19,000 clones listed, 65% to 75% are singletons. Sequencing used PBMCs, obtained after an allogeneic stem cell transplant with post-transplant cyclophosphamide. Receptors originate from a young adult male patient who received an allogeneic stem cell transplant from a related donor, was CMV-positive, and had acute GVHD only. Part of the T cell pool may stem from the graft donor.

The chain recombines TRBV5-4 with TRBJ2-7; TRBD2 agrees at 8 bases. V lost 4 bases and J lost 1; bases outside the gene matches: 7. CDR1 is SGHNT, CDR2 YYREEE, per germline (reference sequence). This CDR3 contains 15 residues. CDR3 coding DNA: TGTGCCAGCAGCGGGGTGGCGGGGGGTTCCTACGAGCAGTACTTC. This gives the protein CASSGVAGGSYEQYF.

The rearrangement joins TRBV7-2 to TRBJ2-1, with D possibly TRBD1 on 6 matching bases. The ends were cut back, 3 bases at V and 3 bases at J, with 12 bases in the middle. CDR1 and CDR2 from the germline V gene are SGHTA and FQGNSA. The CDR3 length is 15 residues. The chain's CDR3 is CASSFQGQVYNEQFF. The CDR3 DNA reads TGTGCCAGCAGCTTTCAGGGGCAGGTCTACAATGAGCAGTTCTTC.

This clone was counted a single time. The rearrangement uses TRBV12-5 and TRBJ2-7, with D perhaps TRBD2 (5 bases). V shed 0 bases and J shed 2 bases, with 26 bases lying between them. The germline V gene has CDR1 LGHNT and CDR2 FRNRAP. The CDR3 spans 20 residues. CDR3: CASGLVYLRSEVKSTYEQYF. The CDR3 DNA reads TGTGCTAGTGGTTTGGTATACCTTCGGTCGGAGGTAAAATCGACCTACGAGCAGTACTTC.

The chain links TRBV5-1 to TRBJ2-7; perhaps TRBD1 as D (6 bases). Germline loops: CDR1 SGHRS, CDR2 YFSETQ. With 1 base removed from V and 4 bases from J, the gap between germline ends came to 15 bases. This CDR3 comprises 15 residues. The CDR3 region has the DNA TGCGCCAGCAGCTTGTCAGGGGCCGCGAATTACGAGCAGTACTTC. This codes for CASSLSGAANYEQYF.

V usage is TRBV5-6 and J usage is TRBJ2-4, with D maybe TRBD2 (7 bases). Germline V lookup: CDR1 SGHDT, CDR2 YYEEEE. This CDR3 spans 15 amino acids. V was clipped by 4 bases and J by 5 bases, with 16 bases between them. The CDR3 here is CASSPLGGVQNIQYF. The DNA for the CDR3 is TGTGCCAGCAGCCCCCTAGGGGGGGTCCAAAACATTCAGTACTTC.

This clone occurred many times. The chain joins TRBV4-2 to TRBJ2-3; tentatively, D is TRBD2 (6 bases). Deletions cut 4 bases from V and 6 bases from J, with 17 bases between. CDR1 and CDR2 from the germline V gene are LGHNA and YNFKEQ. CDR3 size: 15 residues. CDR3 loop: CASSPPTGERDTQYF. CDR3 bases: TGTGCCAGCAGCCCACCGACGGGGGAGAGGGATACGCAGTATTTT.

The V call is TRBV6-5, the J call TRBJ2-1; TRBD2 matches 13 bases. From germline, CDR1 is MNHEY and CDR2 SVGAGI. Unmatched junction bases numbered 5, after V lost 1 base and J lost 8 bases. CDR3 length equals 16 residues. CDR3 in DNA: TGTGCCAGCAGTTACTTCACTAGCGGGGGGGCCGATGAGCAGTTCTTC. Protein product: CASSYFTSGGADEQFF.

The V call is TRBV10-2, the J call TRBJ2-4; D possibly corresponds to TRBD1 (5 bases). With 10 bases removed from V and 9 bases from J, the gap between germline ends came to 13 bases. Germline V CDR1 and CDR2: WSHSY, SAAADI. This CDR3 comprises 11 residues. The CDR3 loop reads CATQELAIQYF. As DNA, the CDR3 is TGCGCCACACAGGAATTGGCCATTCAGTACTTC.

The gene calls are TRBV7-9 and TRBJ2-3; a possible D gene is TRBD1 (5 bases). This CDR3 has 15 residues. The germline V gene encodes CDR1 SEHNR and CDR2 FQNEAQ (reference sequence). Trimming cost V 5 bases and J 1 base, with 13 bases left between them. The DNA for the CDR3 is TGTGCCAGCAGCCGGTCGGACAAAGGCACAGATACGCAGTATTTT. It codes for CASSRSDKGTDTQYF.

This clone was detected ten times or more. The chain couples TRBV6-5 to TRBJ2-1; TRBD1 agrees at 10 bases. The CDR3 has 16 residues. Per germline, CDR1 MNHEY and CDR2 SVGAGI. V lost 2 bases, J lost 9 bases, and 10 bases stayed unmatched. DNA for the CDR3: TGTGCCAGCAGTTACATGGGGACAGGGGCGACGGTTGAGCAGTTCTTC. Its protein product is CASSYMGTGATVEQFF.

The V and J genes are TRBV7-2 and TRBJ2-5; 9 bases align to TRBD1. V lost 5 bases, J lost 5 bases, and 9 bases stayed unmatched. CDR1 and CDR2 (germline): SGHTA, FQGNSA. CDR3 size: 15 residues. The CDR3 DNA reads TGTGCCAGCAGCCCACTCCGGGACAGGGCTGAGACCCAGTACTTC. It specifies CASSPLRDRAETQYF.

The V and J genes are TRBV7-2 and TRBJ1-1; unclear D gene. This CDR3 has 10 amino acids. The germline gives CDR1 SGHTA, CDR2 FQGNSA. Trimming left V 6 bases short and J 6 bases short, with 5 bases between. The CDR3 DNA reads TGTGCCAGCAGGCAGGCTGAAGCTTTCTTT. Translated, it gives CASRQAEAFF.

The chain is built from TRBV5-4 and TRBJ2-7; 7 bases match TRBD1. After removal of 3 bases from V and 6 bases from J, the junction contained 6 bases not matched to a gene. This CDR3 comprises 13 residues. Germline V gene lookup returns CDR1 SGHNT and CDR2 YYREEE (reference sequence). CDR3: CASSYDRVGEQYF. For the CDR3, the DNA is TGTGCCAGCAGCTACGACAGGGTCGGCGAGCAGTACTTC. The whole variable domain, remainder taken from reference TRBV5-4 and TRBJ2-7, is ETGVTQSPTHLIKTRGQQVTLRCSSQSGHNTVSWYQQALGQGPQFIFQYYREEENGRGNFPPRFSGLQFPNYSSELNVNALELDDSALYLCASSYDRVGEQYFGPGTRLTVT.

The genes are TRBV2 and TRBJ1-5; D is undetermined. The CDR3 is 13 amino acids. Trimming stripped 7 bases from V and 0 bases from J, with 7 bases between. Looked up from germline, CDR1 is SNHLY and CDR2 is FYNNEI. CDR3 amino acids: CASKPNSNQPQHF. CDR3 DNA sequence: TGTGCCAGCAAGCCAAATAGCAATCAGCCCCAGCATTTT.